These T cell receptor beta chains were read from a single sample in a study of blood T cell repertoires in COVID-19. Assay used: immunoSEQ multiplex PCR; TCRdb lists only in-frame clones, some missing. The repertoire includes around 35,000 clones, approximately 86% of them detected once, and over 55% sits in the top ten. Sequencing used peripheral blood. The receptors here all came from a man between 65 and 85 years old with acute or convalescent COVID-19. CDR3s include the opening cysteine and the closing phenylalanine or tryptophan. Each record gives: J gene, clone size, D gene, V gene, CDR3 protein, CDR3 DNA. D genes are given only for firm matches. Clone size appears in some rows only: once, few, many, or a class for an expanded clone.

TRBJ2-7 | few | TRBD1 | TRBV5-1 | CASSPLTGGKDEQYF | TGCGCCAGCAGCCCTTTGACAGGGGGGAAGGACGAGCAGTACTTC
TRBJ1-1 | NA | TRBD1 | TRBV6-5 | CASTRTGGTEAFF | TGTGCCAGCACCAGGACAGGGGGCACTGAAGCTTTCTTT
TRBJ1-2 | NA | NA | TRBV18 | CASSPPTGTYGYTF | TGTGCCAGCTCACCCCCGACAGGAACCTATGGCTACACCTTC
TRBJ2-7 | NA | NA | TRBV6-2/TRBV6-3 | CASSTLGGEQYF | TGTGCCAGCAGTACCCTAGGGGGCGAGCAGTACTTC
TRBJ1-2 | NA | NA | TRBV27 | CASSLSVGANYGYTF | TGTGCCAGCAGTTTATCGGTCGGGGCTAACTATGGCTACACCTTC
TRBJ1-1 | NA | TRBD1 | TRBV4-2 | CASSPSPGQGILNTEAFF | TGTGCCAGCAGCCCGTCCCCGGGACAGGGGATCCTGAACACTGAAGCTTTCTTT
TRBJ1-1 | NA | NA | TRBV10-3 | CAISDRDTEAFF | TGTGCCATCAGCGACAGAGACACTGAAGCTTTCTTT
TRBJ1-4 | once | TRBD1 | TRBV20-1 | CSASTGQGHEKLFF | TGCAGTGCTAGTACGGGACAGGGACATGAAAAACTGTTTTTT
TRBJ2-3 | few | NA | TRBV5-6 | CASSLTRTFVYF | TGTGCCAGCAGCTTGACGAGGACTTTCGTTTATTTT
TRBJ2-4 | NA | TRBD1 | TRBV10-1 | CASSKPDRARNIQYF | TGCGCCAGCAGCAAGCCCGACAGGGCGAGAAACATTCAGTACTTC
TRBJ2-2 | NA | NA | TRBV5-1 | CASSLGQNTGELFF | TGCGCCAGCAGCTTGGGACAGAACACCGGGGAGCTGTTTTTT
TRBJ1-1 | NA | NA | TRBV2 | CASSVYRGNTEAFF | TGTGCCAGCAGCGTATATAGGGGGAACACTGAAGCTTTCTTT
TRBJ2-2 | NA | NA | TRBV5-6 | CASSPGVTGELFF | TGTGCCAGCAGCCCGGGAGTCACCGGGGAGCTGTTTTTT
TRBJ2-7 | NA | TRBD2 | TRBV6-5 | CASKKREFPYEQYF | TGTGCCAGCAAAAAGCGGGAGTTCCCCTACGAGCAGTACTTC
TRBJ2-1 | NA | NA | TRBV7-2 | CASSFVVGLRDEQFF | TGTGCCAGCAGCTTCGTCGTGGGTCTCCGGGATGAGCAGTTCTTC
TRBJ1-5 | NA | NA | TRBV20-1 | CSASPGVNF | TGCAGTGCTAGCCCCGGGGTGAATTTT
TRBJ2-7 | NA | NA | TRBV28 | CASSKRGGGNHEQYF | TGTGCCAGCTCCAAAAGAGGGGGCGGGAACCACGAGCAGTACTTC
TRBJ2-1 | NA | NA | TRBV6-5 | CASSFGQMPLNEQFF | TGTGCCAGCAGTTTCGGACAGATGCCCCTGAATGAGCAGTTCTTC
TRBJ2-2 | many | TRBD1 | TRBV29-1 | CSADRGNTGELFF | TGCAGCGCCGACAGGGGGAACACCGGGGAGCTGTTTTTT
TRBJ2-2 | NA | NA | TRBV10-3 | CAISDLPGARGPGELFF | TGTGCCATCAGTGACCTACCGGGAGCTAGAGGTCCCGGGGAGCTGTTTTTT
TRBJ1-2 | NA | TRBD1 | TRBV4-2 | CASSPGQGTNYGYTF | TGTGCCAGCAGCCCCGGACAGGGGACAAACTATGGCTACACCTTC
TRBJ1-4 | NA | TRBD1 | TRBV28 | CASSLGTGYEKLFF | TGTGCCAGCAGTTTAGGGACAGGGTATGAAAAACTGTTTTTT
TRBJ2-1 | NA | TRBD2 | TRBV11-2 | CASLAGQEQFF | TGTGCCAGCCTAGCGGGGCAGGAGCAGTTCTTC
TRBJ2-7 | NA | TRBD1 | TRBV27 | CASSSGQGVGREQYF | TGTGCCAGCAGCTCGGGACAGGGGGTAGGAAGAGAGCAGTACTTC
TRBJ1-4 | NA | NA | TRBV5-1 | CASSSGLLGGNEKLFF | TGCGCCAGCAGCTCGGGCCTCCTCGGGGGTAATGAAAAACTGTTTTTT
TRBJ2-7 | NA | NA | TRBV9 | CASSVVAEPYEQYF | TGTGCCAGCAGCGTAGTAGCGGAACCCTACGAGCAGTACTTC
TRBJ2-1 | NA | NA | TRBV27 | CASSQLTLSYNEQFF | TGTGCCAGCAGCCAACTGACTCTCTCCTACAATGAGCAGTTCTTC
TRBJ1-2 | once | TRBD1 | TRBV28 | CASSRQGSGYTF | TGTGCCAGCAGTCGACAGGGGTCCGGCTACACCTTC
TRBJ2-2 | NA | NA | TRBV7-2 | CAIGAGELFF | TGTGCCATAGGAGCCGGGGAGCTGTTTTTT
TRBJ1-4 | NA | NA | TRBV20-1 | CSGGREEKLFF | TGCAGTGGGGGGCGGGAGGAAAAACTGTTTTTT
TRBJ2-5 | NA | TRBD1 | TRBV7-3 | CASSSIGPGTGGETQYF | TGTGCCAGCAGTTCCATCGGGCCCGGGACAGGTGGGGAGACCCAGTACTTC
TRBJ2-7 | NA | TRBD2 | TRBV5-6 | CASSLVAGGYEQYF | TGTGCCAGCAGCTTGGTGGCGGGGGGCTACGAGCAGTACTTC
TRBJ2-5 | NA | TRBD1 | TRBV19 | CASSETGGLQETQYF | TGTGCCAGTAGCGAGACAGGGGGCCTCCAAGAGACCCAGTACTTC
TRBJ2-4 | NA | NA | TRBV7-8 | CASSFRTLGASLNIQYF | TGTGCCAGCAGCTTCCGGACCCTTGGGGCTTCCTTAAACATTCAGTACTTC
TRBJ1-4 | NA | NA | TRBV3-1/TRBV3-2 | CASSRGHGYEKLFF | TGTGCCAGCAGCCGGGGACACGGATATGAAAAACTGTTTTTT
TRBJ2-3 | NA | NA | TRBV5-1 | CASSLEDRNTDTQYF | TGCGCCAGCAGCTTGGAGGACAGAAACACAGATACGCAGTATTTT
TRBJ2-5 | NA | NA | TRBV19 | CASSSGGETQYF | TGTGCCAGTAGTAGCGGGGGCGAGACCCAGTACTTC
TRBJ1-2 | NA | TRBD1 | TRBV7-2 | CASSFDRGLGYTF | TGTGCCAGCAGCTTCGACAGGGGGCTAGGCTACACCTTC
TRBJ2-7 | NA | NA | TRBV6-5 | CASSYSQPGGEQYF | TGTGCCAGCAGTTACTCGCAGCCAGGGGGGGAGCAGTACTTC
TRBJ2-7 | few | TRBD2 | TRBV9 | CASSVASGRAGEQYF | TGTGCCAGCAGCGTAGCTAGCGGGAGGGCAGGGGAGCAGTACTTC